The 27 T cell receptor beta chains presented below share a single source sample, sequenced in a study of beta chain features in type 1 diabetes. Broader study findings: The study found moderately but significantly shorter TCRB CDR3s in all four CD4+ subsets of Type 1 diabetes patients.

Investigators reverse transcribed all isolated RNA, so they sequenced expressed TCRB transcripts. The protocol was immunoSEQ multiplex PCR, while the TCRdb copy is restricted to in-frame clones and leaves out a portion. The table lists some 240,000 clones, about a sixth of them singletons. No antigen has been assigned to these receptors. The specimen was naive CD4+ T cells from blood. The receptors shown here come from a young man with type 1 diabetes.

This clone was counted between two and nine times. The chain recombines TRBV6-5 with TRBJ2-3; 12 nucleotides agree with TRBD2. The CDR3 contains 16 residues. Germline CDR1 and CDR2: MNHEY and SVGAGI. The V segment lost 2 bases and the J segment 4 bases; nucleotides outside the gene matches: 4. Written as DNA, the CDR3 is TGTGCCAGCAGTTACCAGACTAGCGGGGGTTCAGATACGCAGTATTTT. It is translated as CASSYQTSGGSDTQYF.

This clone was recorded a few times. The chain combines TRBV7-3 with TRBJ2-7, with TRBD2 identical over 12 bases. Per the germline V gene, CDR1 is SGHTA and CDR2 is FQGTGA. This CDR3 is built from 15 residues. The trim removed 5 bases at V and 4 bases at J, leaving 6 bases unmatched. In DNA form, the CDR3 reads TGTGCCAGCAGCGTGACTAGCGGGGGACCGTACGAGCAGTACTTC. Its protein product is CASSVTSGGPYEQYF.

The V call is TRBV7-2, the J call TRBJ2-3; no reliable D call. Looked up from germline, CDR1 is SGHTA and CDR2 is FQGNSA. V lost 6 bases and J 0 bases, leaving 10 bases between the germline ends. This CDR3 is built from 14 residues. CDR3 sequence: CASSPQHSTDTQYF. The DNA for the CDR3 is TGTGCCAGCAGTCCACAGCATAGCACAGATACGCAGTATTTT. The variable domain in full, with the rest retrieved from reference TRBV7-2 and TRBJ2-3, is GAGVSQSPSNKVTEKGKDVELRCDPISGHTALYWYRQSLGQGLEFLIYFQGNSAPDKSGLPSDRFSAERTGGSVSTLTIQRTQQEDSAVYLCASSPQHSTDTQYFGPGTRLTVL.

This sequence joins TRBV7-2 and TRBJ1-1, with D maybe TRBD1 (5 bases). The CDR3 is made up of 15 amino acids. Looked up from germline, CDR1 is SGHTA and CDR2 is FQGNSA. V was shortened by 0 bases and J by 2 bases, with 10 bases between the two germline ends. CDR3 DNA: TGTGCCAGCAGCTTAGCTGCAGGGTCTAACACTGAAGCTTTCTTT. Translation gives CASSLAAGSNTEAFF.

The chain has TRBV12-5 and TRBJ2-1, with D perhaps assigned TRBD1 or TRBD2 (7 bases each). The CDR3 has 15 amino acids. CDR1 is LGHNT and CDR2 is FRNRAP in the germline V gene. V shed 1 base and J shed 4 bases, with 11 bases lying between them. CDR3: CASGLGAGQYNEQFF. CDR3 bases: TGTGCTAGTGGTTTGGGAGCGGGACAGTACAATGAGCAGTTCTTC.

The genes are TRBV28 and TRBJ2-1; 7 bases align to TRBD2. This CDR3 has 13 residues. V lost 7 bases and J lost 5; bases outside the gene matches: 5. In germline, CDR1 is MDHEN, CDR2 SYDVKM. The CDR3 coding sequence is TGTGCCAGCATTAGAGGGAGGGACAATGAGCAGTTCTTC. Residues: CASIRGRDNEQFF.

This clone was recorded a few times. V is TRBV4-2 and J is TRBJ1-5, with TRBD1 matching over 7 bases. The CDR3 has 19 residues. In germline, CDR1 is LGHNA, CDR2 YNFKEQ. With V trimmed by 1 base and J by 4 bases, 16 bases remained unmatched. The CDR3 DNA sequence: TGTGCCAGCAGCCAAGCTCGATTCGGGAGGGGGCCCTCTAATCAGCCCCAGCATTTT. Its protein product is CASSQARFGRGPSNQPQHF.

This clone was detected only once. The rearrangement uses TRBV5-1 and TRBJ2-1, with D tentatively TRBD1 (6 bases). The CDR3 runs to 15 residues. Germline loops: CDR1 SGHRS, CDR2 YFSETQ. The V end was cut by 2 bases, the J end by 7 bases, with 16 bases between. CDR3 amino acids: CASSFTGTRGNEQFF. As DNA, the CDR3 is TGCGCCAGCAGCTTTACCGGGACACGGGGTAATGAGCAGTTCTTC.

The chain combines TRBV2 with TRBJ1-5, with a possible D match to TRBD1 (5 bases). V was cut by 9 bases and J by 6 bases, with 24 bases left in between. CDR3 size: 16 residues. The germline gives CDR1 SNHLY, CDR2 FYNNEI. The CDR3 bases are TGTGCCAGGCAGTCCTCTGGCCGGGGGAAGAGTCAGCCCCAGCATTTT. Translated: CARQSSGRGKSQPQHF.

This clone was seen more than once but under ten times. The chain carries TRBV25-1 and TRBJ2-7; a possible D gene is TRBD1 (5 bases). CDR3 size: 14 residues. V was clipped by 4 bases and J by 5 bases, with 15 bases between them. CDR1 is MGHDK and CDR2 is SYGVNS in the germline V gene. The CDR3 loop is CASSAPGSLDEQYF. The CDR3 DNA is TGTGCCAGCAGTGCCCCAGGGTCCCTCGACGAGCAGTACTTC.

In this sample, this clone turned up a few times. The V call is TRBV25-1, the J call TRBJ1-2; D unclear. The CDR3 length is 15 residues. Per germline, CDR1 MGHDK and CDR2 SYGVNS. Trimming pared 5 bases from V and 8 bases from J, leaving 21 bases between. CDR3 bases: TGTGCCAGCAGTCAAACACACCTTACTGCAAGCGGCTACACCTTC. As protein: CASSQTHLTASGYTF.

This clone has only a few counts. The chain combines TRBV29-1 with TRBJ2-3; 14 nucleotides agree with TRBD2. The length of the CDR3 is 14 residues. Trimming at V came to 3 bases and at J to 4 bases, leaving 0 bases not matched to a gene. Germline values: CDR1 SQVTM, CDR2 ANQGSEA. The CDR3 region has the DNA TGCAGCGTTGAGACTAGCGGGGGGGCAGATACGCAGTATTTT. Protein product: CSVETSGGADTQYF.

The chain couples TRBV29-1 to TRBJ2-2; 7 bases match TRBD1. There are 14 residues in the CDR3. The germline V gene has CDR1 SQVTM and CDR2 ANQGSEA. With V trimmed by 6 bases and J by 9 bases, 13 bases remained unmatched. The CDR3 is CSVLDRVLSRELFF. The CDR3 DNA sequence: TGCAGCGTCCTAGACAGGGTCCTCAGCCGGGAGCTGTTTTTT.

This rearrangement joins TRBV29-1 to TRBJ2-1, with TRBD2 matching over 14 bases. This CDR3 region has 15 residues. Trimming took 2 bases from V and 8 from J; bases not matched to a gene: 5. The germline V gene encodes CDR1 SQVTM and CDR2 ANQGSEA. The CDR3 DNA is TGCAGCGTTGAAAGGGGACTAGCGGGAGCGGATGAGCAGTTCTTC. Translated, it gives CSVERGLAGADEQFF.

The table lists this clone with a few counts. The chain joins TRBV4-1 to TRBJ2-7; possibly TRBD1 for D (5 bases). The CDR3 is 14 amino acids. The germline V gene has CDR1 MGHRA and CDR2 YSYEKL. The germline V and J ends were trimmed by 5 bases and 5 bases, with 16 bases remaining between them. CDR3 coding DNA: TGCGCCAGCAGCGACTGGGTGTTAGGGGACGAGCAGTACTTC. Protein sequence: CASSDWVLGDEQYF.

This clone was seen only a few times. The V call is TRBV11-2, the J call TRBJ2-5; 9 bases are a match to TRBD2. J lost 4 bases, V lost 7 bases, and 19 bases had no gene match. CDR1 is SGHAT, CDR2 FQNNGV, per germline. There are 18 residues in the CDR3. As DNA, the CDR3 is TGTGCCAGCACCAAGGGGGCCTCCGGACTAGCGTTGAGAGAGACCCAGTACTTC. Residues: CASTKGASGLALRETQYF.

The chain links TRBV6-5 to TRBJ2-7; maybe TRBD1 (6 bases). Trimming took off 6 bases at V and 6 bases at J, with 18 bases between the two ends. CDR3 length: 14 amino acids. CDR1 and CDR2 (germline): MNHEY, SVGAGI. This CDR3 is CASRFDRLGGEQYF. The CDR3 nucleotides are TGTGCCAGCAGATTCGACAGGTTAGGAGGCGAGCAGTACTTC.

The rearrangement uses TRBV29-1 and TRBJ2-3, with 12 nucleotides matching TRBD2. Per germline, CDR1 SQVTM and CDR2 ANQGSEA. Unmatched junction bases numbered 5, after V lost 6 bases and J lost 1 base. The CDR3 runs to 15 residues. CDR3 nucleotides: TGCAGCGTCGCCGGGACTAGCGGGCGCACAGATACGCAGTATTTT. Translated, it gives CSVAGTSGRTDTQYF.

This clone has a single count. This chain links TRBV29-1 with TRBJ2-5; D possibly corresponds to TRBD1 (5 bases). This CDR3 comprises 14 residues. Germline V gene sequence: CDR1 SQVTM, CDR2 ANQGSEA. Trimming stripped 4 bases from V and 0 bases from J, with 12 bases between. The CDR3 DNA is TGCAGCGTTGTTATGTGGGGCCACCAAGAGACCCAGTACTTC. This codes for CSVVMWGHQETQYF.

The sample holds a few counts of this clone. The chain combines TRBV4-1 with TRBJ2-7, with 11 bases that match TRBD1. J gave up 7 bases and V 3 bases, and 8 bases lay outside the gene matches. CDR1 and CDR2 from the germline V gene are MGHRA and YSYEKL. The CDR3 is made up of 15 amino acids. This chain's CDR3 is CASSHGQGASREQYF. DNA of the CDR3: TGCGCCAGCAGCCACGGACAGGGGGCGTCTAGGGAGCAGTACTTC.

This clone was seen a few times. V is TRBV9 and J is TRBJ2-1, with TRBD2 matching over 10 bases. The CDR3 has 17 residues. The V segment lost 2 bases and the J segment 6 bases; nucleotides outside the gene matches: 11. The germline V gene has CDR1 SGDLS and CDR2 YYNGEE. The CDR3 DNA sequence: TGTGCCAGCAGCGTCAGAAGTCTAGCGGGAGCTCGCAATGAGCAGTTCTTC. Residues: CASSVRSLAGARNEQFF. Full variable domain (rest looked up from reference TRBV9 and TRBJ2-1): DSGVTQTPKHLITATGQRVTLRCSPRSGDLSVYWYQQSLDQGLQFLIQYYNGEERAKGNILERFSAQQFPDLHSELNLSSLELGDSALYFCASSVRSLAGARNEQFFGPGTRLTVL.

In its sample, this clone was seen once. This sequence joins TRBV7-2 and TRBJ2-7; D may be TRBD1 (5 bases). V lost 6 bases, J lost 2 bases, and 11 bases lay in between. CDR1 SGHTA and CDR2 FQGNSA come from the germline V gene. This CDR3 has 13 amino acids. The CDR3 spells CASSRQPPYEQYF. CDR3 in DNA: TGTGCCAGCAGTCGACAGCCCCCCTACGAGCAGTACTTC. The complete variable domain, with remaining parts taken from reference TRBV7-2 and TRBJ2-7, reads GAGVSQSPSNKVTEKGKDVELRCDPISGHTALYWYRQSLGQGLEFLIYFQGNSAPDKSGLPSDRFSAERTGGSVSTLTIQRTQQEDSAVYLCASSRQPPYEQYFGPGTRLTVT.

The V gene is TRBV10-3, the J gene TRBJ2-3; no clear D gene. The germline V gene encodes CDR1 ENHRY and CDR2 SYGVKD. The V end lost 6 bases, the J end lost 2 bases, and 9 bases lay between the germline ends. This CDR3 has 13 amino acids. DNA for the CDR3: TGTGCCATCAGGATGACATCCACAGATACGCAGTATTTT. Protein: CAIRMTSTDTQYF.

This clone was found a few times. The chain carries TRBV9 and TRBJ2-5; TRBD2 is a possible D gene (5 bases). The length of the CDR3 is 15 residues. V gave up 2 bases and J gave up 5 bases, with 16 bases separating them. Germline CDR1 reads SGDLS; CDR2 reads YYNGEE. This CDR3 reads CASSVRAGNGETQYF. DNA of the CDR3: TGTGCCAGCAGCGTGAGGGCGGGTAATGGCGAGACCCAGTACTTC.

This clone has only a few counts. The chain is built from TRBV7-2 and TRBJ2-1, with unresolved D. The CDR3 is 13 residues long. Looked up from germline, CDR1 is SGHTA and CDR2 is FQGNSA. V dropped 1 base and J dropped 9 bases, with 10 bases sitting between them. The CDR3 DNA follows: TGTGCCAGCAGCTTAGGGCCCCGCGGTGAGCAGTTCTTC. This gives the protein CASSLGPRGEQFF.

V and J are TRBV7-2 and TRBJ2-3; a weak D match, TRBD1 (6 bases). CDR1 and CDR2 from the germline V gene are SGHTA and FQGNSA. The CDR3 is 15 residues long. Trimming removed 2 bases from V and 3 bases from J, with 12 bases in between. This CDR3 is CASSLNRVRTDTQYF. The DNA of the CDR3 is TGTGCCAGCAGCTTAAACAGGGTACGGACAGATACGCAGTATTTT.

This clone was seen a few times. V usage is TRBV5-1 and J usage is TRBJ1-2; TRBD1 aligns across 8 bases. Looked up from germline, CDR1 is SGHRS and CDR2 is YFSETQ. This CDR3 has 13 residues. The V segment lost 0 bases and the J segment 12 bases; nucleotides outside the gene matches: 7. Here the CDR3 reads CASSLGGQGMNTF. As DNA, the CDR3 is TGCGCCAGCAGCTTGGGAGGACAGGGAATGAACACCTTC. The whole variable domain, filled in from reference TRBV5-1 and TRBJ1-2, reads KAGVTQTPRYLIKTRGQQVTLSCSPISGHRSVSWYQQTPGQGLQFLFEYFSETQRNKGNFPGRFSGRQFSNSRSEMNVSTLELGDSALYLCASSLGGQGMNTFGSGTRLTVV.